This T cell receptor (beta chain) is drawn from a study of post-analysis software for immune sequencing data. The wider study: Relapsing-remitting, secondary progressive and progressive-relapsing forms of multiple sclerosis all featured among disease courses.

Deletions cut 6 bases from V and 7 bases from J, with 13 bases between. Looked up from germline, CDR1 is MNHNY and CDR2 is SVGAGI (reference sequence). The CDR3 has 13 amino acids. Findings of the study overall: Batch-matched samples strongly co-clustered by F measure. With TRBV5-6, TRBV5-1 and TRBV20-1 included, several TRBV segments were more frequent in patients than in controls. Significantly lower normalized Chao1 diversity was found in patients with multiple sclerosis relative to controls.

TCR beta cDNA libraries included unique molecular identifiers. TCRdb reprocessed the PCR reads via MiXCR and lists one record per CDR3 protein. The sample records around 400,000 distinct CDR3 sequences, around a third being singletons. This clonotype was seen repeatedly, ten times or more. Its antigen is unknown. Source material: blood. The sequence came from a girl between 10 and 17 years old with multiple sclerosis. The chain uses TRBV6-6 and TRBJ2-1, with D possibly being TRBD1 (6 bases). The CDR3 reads CASSLSQGNEQFF. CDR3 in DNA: TGTGCCAGCAGCCTTTCACAGGGAAATGAGCAGTTCTTC.